This T cell receptor beta chain was observed in a study of neurological immune-mediated disorders. 5'RACE with 10-nucleotide random UMIs produced the cDNA. In each sequencing run, over 180 million TCR-beta sequences were generated from 15-18 subjects. Each CDR3 protein gets one entry after TCRdb re-called the 5' RACE reads with MiXCR. Of fewer than 20,000 distinct CDR3 sequences in the sample, around 9.7% were seen once. There were 1 million CD4+ or CD8+ T cells used in the sorted libraries. V lost 8 bases and J lost 5; bases outside the gene matches: 14. The CDR3 consists of 17 residues. Germline V gene sequence: CDR1 SEHNR, CDR2 FQNEAQ (reference sequence). In this sample, this clonotype turned up many times.

The TCR comes from a man in his fifties or sixties in good health. This rearrangement joins TRBV7-9 to TRBJ2-2, with TRBD2 matching over 10 bases. Sequenced material: CD8+ T cells from blood. CDR3 loop: CASANLLAGVRTGELFF. DNA for the CDR3: TGTGCCAGCGCTAACTTGCTAGCGGGAGTAAGGACCGGGGAGCTGTTTTTT.